These 25 T cell receptor beta chains came from one sample sequenced in a study of T-cell memory formation after mild COVID-19. Using its own MiXCR run on the 5' RACE reads, TCRdb lists one record per CDR3 protein. The sample records approximately 260,000 distinct CDR3 sequences, roughly 15% being singletons. Sequencing used PBMCs or a T cell subset sorted from them (not recorded which). The receptors derive from a man aged 18 to 35 who had mild COVID-19 (a few samples of this study predate the infection). Cell type and time point are not known.

The chain is built from TRBV5-1 and TRBJ1-2; D is perhaps TRBD1 (6 bases). V was cut by 0 bases and J by 10 bases, with 10 bases left in between. Germline V gene sequence: CDR1 SGHRS, CDR2 YFSETQ. This CDR3 spans 12 amino acids. The CDR3 protein is CASSLANRDYTF. DNA of the CDR3: TGCGCCAGCAGCTTGGCCAACAGGGACTACACCTTC.

The chain recombines TRBV4-1 with TRBJ2-2; 10 nucleotides align to TRBD2. The CDR3 spans 14 residues. After removal of 5 bases from V and 7 bases from J, the junction contained 4 bases not matched to a gene. In germline, CDR1 is MGHRA, CDR2 YSYEKL. CDR3 nucleotides: TGCGCCAGCAGCTTTAGCGGGGGGATCGGGGAGCTGTTTTTT. Translated: CASSFSGGIGELFF.

This clonotype was counted a few times. The chain has TRBV4-1 and TRBJ2-1; TRBD2 matches 11 bases. Germline V lookup: CDR1 MGHRA, CDR2 YSYEKL. The CDR3 has 15 residues. Unmatched junction bases numbered 6, after V lost 5 bases and J lost 6 bases. As DNA, the CDR3 is TGCGCCAGCAGCAAAACTAGCGGGGGTACCAATGAGCAGTTCTTC. Amino acid sequence: CASSKTSGGTNEQFF.

This clonotype came up a few times. As DNA, the CDR3 is TGCGCCAGCCGGGGCTTGAATGAGCAGTTCTTC. It translates to CASRGLNEQFF. V usage is TRBV4-1 and J usage is TRBJ2-1; perhaps D is TRBD1 or TRBD2 (5 bases each). V lost 8 bases, J lost 7 bases, and 9 bases lay in between. CDR3 length: 11 residues. In germline, CDR1 is MGHRA, CDR2 YSYEKL.

This clonotype was counted between two and nine times. This chain connects TRBV10-2 to TRBJ1-2; D is unresolved. V was pared by 1 base and J by 8 bases, with 14 bases between. This CDR3 is 14 amino acids long. Germline lookup yields CDR1 WSHSY and CDR2 SAAADI. As DNA, the CDR3 is TGCGCCAGCAGTGAGTGGAAAGTCCCACAGGGCTACACCTTC. It codes for CASSEWKVPQGYTF.

The chain links TRBV7-2 to TRBJ1-5; D unresolved. Germline loops: CDR1 SGHTA, CDR2 FQGNSA. V was clipped by 7 bases and J by 4 bases, with 14 bases between them. This CDR3 spans 14 amino acids. DNA of the CDR3: TGTGCCAGCACCCTTGGACCGCAAAATCAGCCCCAGCATTTT. This encodes CASTLGPQNQPQHF.

V and J are TRBV27 and TRBJ2-3; maybe TRBD1 (5 bases). This CDR3 has 18 amino acids. Per the germline V gene, CDR1 is MNHEY and CDR2 is SMNVEV (reference sequence). Trimming took 5 bases from V and 2 from J, leaving 23 bases between them. The CDR3 coding sequence is TGTGCCAGCAGTCCGCCCCAAGTGTGGGGCACATACACAGATACGCAGTATTTT. Its translation is CASSPPQVWGTYTDTQYF.

This clonotype was seen more than once but under ten times. The rearrangement joins TRBV28 to TRBJ2-3, with TRBD2 identical over 10 bases. From germline, CDR1 is MDHEN and CDR2 SYDVKM. This CDR3 spans 15 amino acids. V shed 6 bases and J 2 bases; nucleotides not matched to a gene: 5. The DNA of the CDR3 is TGTGCCAGCAGAACTAGCGGGGTTCACACAGATACGCAGTATTTT. Translated: CASRTSGVHTDTQYF.

This clonotype was observed a few times. The rearrangement links TRBV3-1 to TRBJ2-7, with D uncertain. Trimming stripped 6 bases from V and 3 bases from J, with 18 bases between. In germline, CDR1 is LGHDT, CDR2 YNNKEL (reference sequence). The CDR3 contains 15 residues. The DNA for the CDR3 is TGTGCCAGCAGTCCACCAGCTTTCCGCGGCTACGAGCAGTACTTC. Residues: CASSPPAFRGYEQYF.

This clonotype was observed at least ten times. The rearrangement links TRBV7-9 to TRBJ2-1; D call uncertain. Trimming cost V 1 base and J 10 bases, with 5 bases left between them. The CDR3 extends over 11 amino acids. Germline values: CDR1 SEHNR, CDR2 FQNEAQ (reference sequence). The chain's CDR3 is CASSLVGEQFF. CDR3 in DNA: TGTGCCAGCAGCTTAGTCGGGGAGCAGTTCTTC.

In its sample, this clonotype was seen a few times. The V and J genes are TRBV5-1 and TRBJ1-1; 7 bases are shared with TRBD1. Germline values: CDR1 SGHRS, CDR2 YFSETQ. This CDR3 has 13 amino acids. The V segment lost 0 bases and the J segment 11 bases; nucleotides outside the gene matches: 7. The CDR3 coding sequence is TGCGCCAGCAGCTTGGTGGGGACAGAGAAGGCTTTCTTT. Translation gives CASSLVGTEKAFF.

At least ten counts were recorded for this clonotype. The chain is built from TRBV7-9 and TRBJ1-1; D is unresolved. This CDR3 contains 12 residues. Germline V gene data show CDR1 as SEHNR and CDR2 as FQNEAQ (reference sequence). The V gene lost 3 bases and the J gene lost 0 bases, with 2 bases spanning the gap. The CDR3 region is CASSLLNTEAFF. CDR3 coding DNA: TGTGCCAGCAGCTTGTTGAACACTGAAGCTTTCTTT.

The chain joins TRBV18 to TRBJ1-1; D is perhaps TRBD1 (5 bases). Germline-derived CDR1 and CDR2 are KGHSH and LQKENI. Trimming shortened V by 5 bases and J by 2 bases, and 12 bases separated the two germline ends. This CDR3 spans 14 amino acids. The CDR3 nucleotides read TGTGCCAGCTCAACTCGGGGCCAAAACACTGAAGCTTTCTTT. It translates to CASSTRGQNTEAFF.

The chain links TRBV7-2 to TRBJ2-3; TRBD2 matches 10 bases. CDR3 length: 16 amino acids. J gave up 4 bases and V 5 bases, and 9 bases lay outside the gene matches. From germline, CDR1 is SGHTA and CDR2 FQGNSA. The CDR3 is CASSPPSGGPADTQYF. In DNA form, the CDR3 reads TGTGCCAGCAGCCCTCCTAGCGGGGGTCCCGCAGATACGCAGTATTTT.

This clonotype was observed a few times. The J gene is TRBJ1-6, the V gene TRBV13, with unresolved D. Germline V gene sequence: CDR1 PRHDT, CDR2 FYEKMQ (reference sequence). Trimming took 3 bases from V and 13 from J, leaving 13 bases between them. CDR3 length equals 13 residues. CDR3 residues: CASSFLGLEPLHF. The CDR3, as DNA: TGTGCCAGCAGCTTTCTGGGTTTGGAGCCCCTCCACTTT.

The chain recombines TRBV4-3 with TRBJ2-2; D is perhaps TRBD1 or TRBD2 (5 bases each). Germline lookup yields CDR1 LGHNA and CDR2 YSLEER. V shed 1 base and J shed 4 bases, with 10 bases lying between them. This CDR3 spans 15 amino acids. As DNA, the CDR3 is TGCGCCAGCAGCCAAGGGGGCGCGGGCACCGGGGAGCTGTTTTTT. Encoded protein: CASSQGGAGTGELFF.

This clonotype was picked up one time. The final CDR3 position lacks the conserved phenylalanine or tryptophan, pointing to a likely read error. The V gene is TRBV25-1, the J gene TRBJ2-3; D gene unclear. V lost 4 bases, J lost 7 bases, and 3 bases lay in between. The CDR3 is 10 amino acids. Germline-derived CDR1 and CDR2 are MGHDK and SYGVNS. The CDR3 coding sequence is TGTGCCAGCAGTGCGAATACGCAGTATTTG. Its translation is CASSANTQYL.

This clonotype has only a few counts. This chain links TRBV7-3 with TRBJ1-1; no reliable D call. The CDR3 loop spans 13 amino acids. V dropped 2 bases and J dropped 6 bases, with 10 bases sitting between them. Germline assignment: CDR1 SGHTA and CDR2 FQGTGA. CDR3 amino acids: CASSLGLLAEAFF. The CDR3 coding sequence is TGTGCCAGCAGCTTAGGCCTTTTGGCTGAAGCTTTCTTT.

The rearrangement uses TRBV7-3 and TRBJ1-1; D may be TRBD1 (6 bases). Between the trimmed V and J ends, which lost 5 bases and 0 bases, there was a span of 19 bases. CDR1 is SGHTA, CDR2 FQGTGA, per germline. The CDR3 has 17 amino acids. CDR3 DNA: TGTGCCAGCAGCCCTTATATCCCGCAGGGGATGAACACTGAAGCTTTCTTT. It specifies CASSPYIPQGMNTEAFF.

In this sample, this clonotype turned up a few times. The gene calls are TRBV4-1 and TRBJ1-5; no clear D. The CDR3 covers 13 residues. Germline CDR1 is MGHRA and CDR2 is YSYEKL. V lost 4 bases, J lost 10 bases, and 14 bases lay in between. DNA of the CDR3: TGCGCCAGCAGCCCGGGGAAATTCAGCCCCCAGCATTTT. This encodes CASSPGKFSPQHF.

The CDR3 bases are TGCGCCAGCAGCTGGGGGGACAGGAACACTGAAGCTTTCTTT. Encoded protein: CASSWGDRNTEAFF. The chain uses TRBV5-1 and TRBJ1-1, with 7 nucleotides matching TRBD1. V lost 3 bases and J lost 1; bases outside the gene matches: 3. The CDR3 runs to 14 residues. Germline loops: CDR1 SGHRS, CDR2 YFSETQ.

V gene TRBV7-2 combines with J gene TRBJ2-1, with TRBD2 identical over 7 bases. This CDR3 is 16 amino acids long. The germline V gene encodes CDR1 SGHTA and CDR2 FQGNSA. Trimming removed 2 bases from V and 1 base from J; junction bases left unmatched: 5. CDR3 region: CASSLTAGVSYNEQFF. CDR3 in DNA: TGTGCCAGCAGCTTAACCGCGGGGGTTTCCTACAATGAGCAGTTCTTC.

This clonotype was picked up a small number of times. This chain joins TRBV7-2 and TRBJ2-2; no clear D. Germline-derived CDR1 and CDR2 are SGHTA and FQGNSA. The CDR3 loop spans 14 amino acids. V lost 5 bases, J lost 4 bases, and 11 bases lay in between. CDR3 region: CASSRYGPTGELFF. CDR3 nucleotide sequence: TGTGCCAGCAGCCGTTACGGCCCCACCGGGGAGCTGTTTTTT.

This clonotype has only a few counts. The chain joins TRBV9 to TRBJ1-3; D remains ambiguous. This CDR3 region has 14 residues. Germline CDR1 reads SGDLS; CDR2 reads YYNGEE. The V end lost 0 bases, the J end lost 1 base, and 5 bases lay between the germline ends. The CDR3 DNA is TGTGCCAGCAGCGTAGAAGGGTCTGGAAACACCATATATTTT. It specifies CASSVEGSGNTIYF.

This clonotype occurred a few times. The rearrangement joins TRBV12-3 or TRBV12-4 to TRBJ1-2; D gene unclear. Trimming took off 3 bases at V and 8 bases at J, with 10 bases between the two ends. CDR3 length: 12 amino acids. CDR3 residues: CASSFFVRGYTF. Here the CDR3 DNA reads TGTGCCAGCAGTTTTTTTGTAAGGGGCTACACCTTC.